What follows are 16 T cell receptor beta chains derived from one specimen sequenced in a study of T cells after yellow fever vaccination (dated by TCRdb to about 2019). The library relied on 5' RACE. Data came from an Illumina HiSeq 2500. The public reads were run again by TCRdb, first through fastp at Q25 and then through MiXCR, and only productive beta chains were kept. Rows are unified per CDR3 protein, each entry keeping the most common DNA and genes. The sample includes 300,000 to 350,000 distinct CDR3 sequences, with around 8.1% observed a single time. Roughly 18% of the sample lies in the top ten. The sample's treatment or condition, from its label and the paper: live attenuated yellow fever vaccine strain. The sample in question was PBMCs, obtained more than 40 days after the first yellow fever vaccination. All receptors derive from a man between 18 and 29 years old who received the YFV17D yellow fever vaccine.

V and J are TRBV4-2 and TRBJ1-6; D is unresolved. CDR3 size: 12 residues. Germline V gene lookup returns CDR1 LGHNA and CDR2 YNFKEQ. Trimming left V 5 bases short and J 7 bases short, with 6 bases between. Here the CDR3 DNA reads TGTGCCAGCAGCACTCAGAATTCACCCCTCCACTTT. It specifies CASSTQNSPLHF.

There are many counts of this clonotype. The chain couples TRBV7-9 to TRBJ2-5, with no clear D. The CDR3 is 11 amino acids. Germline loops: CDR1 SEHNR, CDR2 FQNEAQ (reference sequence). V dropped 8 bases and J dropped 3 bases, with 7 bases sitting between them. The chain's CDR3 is CASSKKETQYF. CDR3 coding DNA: TGTGCCAGCTCGAAGAAAGAGACCCAGTACTTC.

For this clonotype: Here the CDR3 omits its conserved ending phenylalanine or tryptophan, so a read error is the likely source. As DNA, the CDR3 is TGTGCCAGCAGCTTGGAGGGGATTTACGACACTGAAGCTTTCCTT. Translated: CASSLEGIYDTEAFL. The chain links TRBV5-5 to TRBJ1-1; D may be TRBD1 (5 bases). The CDR3 contains 15 residues. From germline, CDR1 is SGHKS and CDR2 YYEKEE (reference sequence). Trimming shortened V by 0 bases and J by 3 bases, and 12 bases separated the two germline ends.

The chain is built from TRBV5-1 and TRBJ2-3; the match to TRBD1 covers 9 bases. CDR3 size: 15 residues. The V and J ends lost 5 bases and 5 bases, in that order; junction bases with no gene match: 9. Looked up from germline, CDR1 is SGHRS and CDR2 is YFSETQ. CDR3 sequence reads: CASRSPGTGKDTQYF. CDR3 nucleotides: TGCGCCAGCAGATCCCCCGGGACAGGGAAAGATACGCAGTATTTT.

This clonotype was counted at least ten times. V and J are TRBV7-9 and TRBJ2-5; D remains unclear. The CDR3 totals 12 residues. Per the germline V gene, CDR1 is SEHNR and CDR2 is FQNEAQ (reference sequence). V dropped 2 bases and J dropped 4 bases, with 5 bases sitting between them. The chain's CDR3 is CASSLNLETQYF. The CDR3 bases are TGTGCCAGCAGCTTAAATCTAGAGACCCAGTACTTC.

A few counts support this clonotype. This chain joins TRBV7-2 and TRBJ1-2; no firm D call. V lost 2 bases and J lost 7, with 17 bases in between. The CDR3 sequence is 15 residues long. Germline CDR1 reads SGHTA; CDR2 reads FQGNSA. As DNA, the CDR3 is TGTGCCAGCAGCTTAAGGGAAGGTAGAGGGTCTGGCTACACCTTC. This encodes CASSLREGRGSGYTF.

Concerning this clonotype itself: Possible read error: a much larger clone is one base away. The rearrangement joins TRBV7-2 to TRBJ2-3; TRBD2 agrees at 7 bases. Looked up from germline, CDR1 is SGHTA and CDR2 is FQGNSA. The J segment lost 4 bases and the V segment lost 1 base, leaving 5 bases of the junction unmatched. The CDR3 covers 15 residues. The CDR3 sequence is CASSLVGGRADTQYF. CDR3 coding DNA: TGTGCCAGCAGCTTAGTCGGGGGGAGGGCAGATACGCAGTATTTT.

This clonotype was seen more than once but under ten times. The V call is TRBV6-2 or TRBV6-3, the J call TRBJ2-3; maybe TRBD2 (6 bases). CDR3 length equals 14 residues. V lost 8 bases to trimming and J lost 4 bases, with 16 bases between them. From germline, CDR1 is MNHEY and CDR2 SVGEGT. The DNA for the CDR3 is TGTGCCAGCTCGGGACTCCGCCCTGCAGATACGCAGTATTTT. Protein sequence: CASSGLRPADTQYF.

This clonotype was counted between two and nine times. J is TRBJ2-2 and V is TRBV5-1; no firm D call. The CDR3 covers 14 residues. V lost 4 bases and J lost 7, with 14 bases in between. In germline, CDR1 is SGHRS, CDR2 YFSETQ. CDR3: CASSPTYAGGELFF. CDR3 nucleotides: TGCGCCAGCAGCCCAACCTATGCCGGCGGGGAGCTGTTTTTT. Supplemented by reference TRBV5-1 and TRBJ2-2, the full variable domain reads KAGVTQTPRYLIKTRGQQVTLSCSPISGHRSVSWYQQTPGQGLQFLFEYFSETQRNKGNFPGRFSGRQFSNSRSEMNVSTLELGDSALYLCASSPTYAGGELFFGEGSRLTVL.

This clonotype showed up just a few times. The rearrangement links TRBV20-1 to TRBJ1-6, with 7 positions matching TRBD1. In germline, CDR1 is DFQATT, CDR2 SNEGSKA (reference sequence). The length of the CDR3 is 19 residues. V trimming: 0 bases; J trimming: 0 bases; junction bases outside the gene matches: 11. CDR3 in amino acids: CSARDTPRDRSSYNSPLHF. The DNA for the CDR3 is TGCAGTGCTAGAGATACCCCCCGGGACAGATCCTCCTATAATTCACCCCTCCACTTT.

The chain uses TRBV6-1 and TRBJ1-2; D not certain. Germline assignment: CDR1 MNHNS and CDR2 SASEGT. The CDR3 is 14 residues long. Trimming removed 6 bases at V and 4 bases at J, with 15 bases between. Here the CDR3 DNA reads TGTGCCAGCAGGACGGGCGGTTCCGTCTATGGCTACACCTTC. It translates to CASRTGGSVYGYTF.

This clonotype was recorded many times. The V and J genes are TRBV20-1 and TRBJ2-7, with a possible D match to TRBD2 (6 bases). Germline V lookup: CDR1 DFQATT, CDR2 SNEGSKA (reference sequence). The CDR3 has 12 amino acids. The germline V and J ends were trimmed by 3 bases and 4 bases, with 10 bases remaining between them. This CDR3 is CSASGGGYEQYV. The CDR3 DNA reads TGCAGTGCTAGCGGGGGAGGTTACGAGCAGTACGTC.

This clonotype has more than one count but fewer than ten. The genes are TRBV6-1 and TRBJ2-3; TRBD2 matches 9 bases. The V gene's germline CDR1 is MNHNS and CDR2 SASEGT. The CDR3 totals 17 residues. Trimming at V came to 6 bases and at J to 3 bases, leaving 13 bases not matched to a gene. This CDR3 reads CASSNPSRGGMTDTQYF. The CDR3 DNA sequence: TGTGCCAGCAGCAATCCCTCGCGGGGGGGTATGACAGATACGCAGTATTTT.

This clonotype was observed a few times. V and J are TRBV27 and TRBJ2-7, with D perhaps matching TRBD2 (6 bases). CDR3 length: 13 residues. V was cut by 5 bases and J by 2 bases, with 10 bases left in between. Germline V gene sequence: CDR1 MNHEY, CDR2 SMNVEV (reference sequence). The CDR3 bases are TGTGCCAGCAGTCCAGGGAGGCCCTACGAGCAGTACTTC. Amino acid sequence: CASSPGRPYEQYF.

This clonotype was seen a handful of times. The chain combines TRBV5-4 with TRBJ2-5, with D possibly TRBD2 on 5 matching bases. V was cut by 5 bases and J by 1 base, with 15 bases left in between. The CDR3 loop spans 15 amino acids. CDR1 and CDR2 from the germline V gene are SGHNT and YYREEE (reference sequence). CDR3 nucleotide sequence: TGTGCCAGCAGGCTCCTTGGAGGACGCCAAGAGACCCAGTACTTC. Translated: CASRLLGGRQETQYF. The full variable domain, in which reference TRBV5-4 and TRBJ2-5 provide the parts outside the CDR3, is ETGVTQSPTHLIKTRGQQVTLRCSSQSGHNTVSWYQQALGQGPQFIFQYYREEENGRGNFPPRFSGLQFPNYSSELNVNALELDDSALYLCASRLLGGRQETQYFGPGTRLLVL.

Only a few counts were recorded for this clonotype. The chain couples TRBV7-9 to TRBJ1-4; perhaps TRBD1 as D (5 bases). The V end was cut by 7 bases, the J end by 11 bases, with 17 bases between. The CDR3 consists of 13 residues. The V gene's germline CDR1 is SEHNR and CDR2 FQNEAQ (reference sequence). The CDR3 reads CASIDNTGWKLFF. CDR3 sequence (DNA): TGTGCCAGCATCGATAATACAGGATGGAAACTGTTTTTT.